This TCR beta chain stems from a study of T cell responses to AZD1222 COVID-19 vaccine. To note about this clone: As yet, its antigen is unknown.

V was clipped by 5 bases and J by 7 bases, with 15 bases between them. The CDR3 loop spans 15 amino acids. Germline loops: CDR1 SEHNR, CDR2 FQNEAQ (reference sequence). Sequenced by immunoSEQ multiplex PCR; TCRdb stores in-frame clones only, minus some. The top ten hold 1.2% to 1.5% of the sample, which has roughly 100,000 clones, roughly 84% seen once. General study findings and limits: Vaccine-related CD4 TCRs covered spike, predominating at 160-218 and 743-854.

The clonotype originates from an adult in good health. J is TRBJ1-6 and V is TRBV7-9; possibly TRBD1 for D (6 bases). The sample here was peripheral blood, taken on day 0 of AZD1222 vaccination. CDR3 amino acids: CASSQSRDTNSPLHF. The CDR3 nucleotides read TGTGCCAGCAGCCAATCCCGGGACACCAATTCACCCCTCCACTTT.